A single sample gave rise to the 30 T cell receptor beta chains below, sequenced in a study of T cell repertoires in cytomegalovirus infection. TCRdb itself ran the reads through MiXCR, one entry per CDR3 protein. The sample has 700,000 to 950,000 distinct CDR3 sequences; roughly 33% are singletons. These receptors' antigens are unknown. This specimen was cultured CD8+ T cells from PBMCs, taken from culture after CMV antigen stimulation. The origin of the receptors is a human donor in good health (CMV status not recorded). Some clones in this sample may be carry-over from other donors' samples.

The chain joins TRBV19 to TRBJ2-1; D is unresolved. The germline V and J ends were trimmed by 3 bases and 3 bases, with 9 bases remaining between them. The CDR3 covers 14 residues. Germline lookup yields CDR1 LNHDA and CDR2 SQIVND (reference sequence). CDR3 residues: CASSIEPIYNEQFF. The CDR3, as DNA: TGTGCCAGTAGTATCGAGCCGATCTACAATGAGCAGTTCTTC.

This clonotype was observed a few times. The rearrangement links TRBV7-8 to TRBJ2-2; D remains unclear. The germline gives CDR1 SGHVS, CDR2 FQNEAQ. V was clipped by 2 bases and J by 0 bases, with 10 bases between them. The CDR3 length is 16 residues. CDR3 loop: CASSLYMETNTGELFF. For the CDR3, the DNA is TGTGCCAGCAGCTTATATATGGAGACGAACACCGGGGAGCTGTTTTTT.

This clonotype was detected only once. The chain couples TRBV6-8 to TRBJ1-1, with no clear D. CDR1 MNHGY and CDR2 SAAAGT come from the germline V gene. The CDR3 covers 16 residues. V was clipped by 2 bases and J by 5 bases, with 18 bases between them. The CDR3 loop reads CASSYTPSRAMTEAFF. Written as DNA, the CDR3 is TGTGCCAGCAGTTACACCCCTTCGAGGGCTATGACTGAAGCTTTCTTT.

This clonotype was seen a handful of times. At one of its ends the junction is not consistent with the germline gene, which may arise from a read error. The gene calls are TRBV7-7 and TRBJ2-5; D gene ambiguous. Germline V gives CDR1 SSHAT, CDR2 FNYEAQ (reference sequence). CDR3 length: 14 amino acids. The CDR3 here is CASSPRYGQETQYF. In nucleotides, the CDR3 is TGTGCTAGCAGCCCCCGCTACGGGCAAGAGACCCAGTACTTC.

This chain uses TRBV6-1 with TRBJ2-5, with 10 bases that match TRBD1. Germline CDR1 is MNHNS and CDR2 is SASEGT. The trim removed 6 bases at V and 5 bases at J, leaving 3 bases unmatched. The CDR3 loop spans 13 amino acids. CDR3 region: CASRLTGGETQYF. In DNA, the CDR3 is TGTGCCAGCAGGTTGACAGGGGGCGAGACCCAGTACTTC.

V gene TRBV5-4 combines with J gene TRBJ2-2; 9 bases line up with TRBD1. This CDR3 has 16 amino acids. The V and J ends lost 4 bases and 7 bases, in that order; junction bases with no gene match: 11. Germline V gives CDR1 SGHNT, CDR2 YYREEE (reference sequence). In DNA form, the CDR3 reads TGTGCCAGCAGCCCCCGGCTACAGGGGGCTTACGGGGAGCTGTTTTTT. Translation gives CASSPRLQGAYGELFF.

The sample holds many counts of this clonotype. CDR3 sequence: CASSLVFPSQEQGAYPPPDTQYF. The CDR3 DNA is TGTGCCAGCAGTTTAGTTTTCCCGTCTCAGGAGCAGGGGGCGTATCCTCCACCAGATACGCAGTATTTT. This chain links TRBV12-3 or TRBV12-4 with TRBJ2-3, with 8 bases aligning to TRBD1. The ends lost 1 base at V and 4 bases at J; junction bases unmatched: 28. The CDR3 is made up of 23 amino acids.

In its sample, this clonotype was seen a few times. The chain joins TRBV12-3 or TRBV12-4 to TRBJ2-7, with TRBD2 matching 8 bases. The length of the CDR3 is 14 residues. With V trimmed by 5 bases and J by 6 bases, 9 bases remained unmatched. CDR3 sequence (DNA): TGTGCCAGCAGTCGAACCGGGGGGGCCGGCGAGCAGTACGTC. Its translation: CASSRTGGAGEQYV.

This chain links TRBV7-6 with TRBJ1-1; 7 bases align to TRBD1. After removal of 2 bases from V and 7 bases from J, the junction contained 7 bases not matched to a gene. Germline loops: CDR1 SGHVS, CDR2 FNYEAQ. The CDR3 covers 14 residues. This CDR3 is CASSLSTGVIEAFF. CDR3 nucleotide sequence: TGTGCCAGCAGCTTATCAACAGGGGTGATTGAAGCTTTCTTT.

This clonotype was detected only once. This could be a read error, since a much larger clone is one nucleotide away. The gene calls are TRBV7-9 and TRBJ2-1, with D possibly matching TRBD1 (6 bases). The CDR3 contains 15 residues. Germline CDR1 and CDR2: SEHNR and FQNEAQ (reference sequence). V was cut by 4 bases and J by 5 bases, with 15 bases left in between. Written as DNA, the CDR3 is TGTGCCAGCAGCTCCCTGGACAGCAACAACAATGAGCAGTTCTTC. Residues: CASSSLDSNNNEQFF.

The chain has TRBV6-2 or TRBV6-3 and TRBJ2-7; perhaps TRBD2 as D (5 bases). Germline V CDR1 and CDR2: MNHEY, SVGEGT. V dropped 0 bases and J dropped 2 bases, with 20 bases sitting between them. CDR3 length equals 18 residues. CDR3 sequence reads: CASSYSPTTRSDPYEQYV. The CDR3 region has the DNA TGTGCCAGCAGTTACTCTCCTACGACTCGTAGCGATCCCTACGAGCAGTACGTC.

This clonotype was observed a handful of times. V usage is TRBV10-3 and J usage is TRBJ1-5; TRBD1 agrees at 9 bases. The CDR3 consists of 14 residues. Germline V lookup: CDR1 ENHRY, CDR2 SYGVKD. V trimming: 2 bases; J trimming: 11 bases; junction bases outside the gene matches: 7. The CDR3 DNA reads TGTGCCATCAGTGAGGACAGGGGGGACCGAGCCCAGCATTTT. Translated: CAISEDRGDRAQHF.

The chain joins TRBV27 to TRBJ2-1; 8 positions agree with TRBD2. J was trimmed by 6 bases and V by 4 bases; bases with no gene match: 5. Germline V gene sequence: CDR1 MNHEY, CDR2 SMNVEV (reference sequence). This CDR3 is built from 14 residues. CDR3 loop: CASSSGGPGNEQFF. Here the CDR3 DNA reads TGTGCCAGCAGTTCGGGGGGGCCCGGCAATGAGCAGTTCTTC.

J is TRBJ1-2 and V is TRBV25-1, with TRBD1 identical over 7 bases. The CDR3 contains 18 residues. V gave up 1 base and J gave up 4 bases; unmatched junction bases: 15. Germline V gives CDR1 MGHDK, CDR2 SYGVNS. The CDR3 DNA sequence: TGTGCCAGCAGTGAATTTTTTGAGGGGGCGAGTGTCTCCTATGGCTACACCTTC. Translating it yields CASSEFFEGASVSYGYTF.

The CDR3 nucleotides are TGTGCCAGCAGCATCTCGGGACAGCCCACAGATACGCAGTATTTT. Protein: CASSISGQPTDTQYF. The V gene is TRBV7-9, the J gene TRBJ2-3; 7 positions match TRBD1. Trimming took 5 bases from V and 2 from J; bases not matched to a gene: 7. The CDR3 has 15 amino acids. The V gene's germline CDR1 is SEHNR and CDR2 FQNEAQ (reference sequence).

This clonotype was recorded at least ten times. V usage is TRBV7-8 and J usage is TRBJ2-1; TRBD2 is a possible D gene (6 bases). Germline V lookup: CDR1 SGHVS, CDR2 FQNEAQ. V lost 1 base, J lost 6 bases, and 16 bases lay in between. The CDR3 runs 16 residues. DNA of the CDR3: TGTGCCAGCAGCTTAGAGGACCCCCGGGGAGGCAATGAGCAGTTCTTC. Its translation is CASSLEDPRGGNEQFF.

The J gene is TRBJ2-1, the V gene TRBV4-1, with TRBD2 as a possible D gene (6 bases). Germline V gene lookup returns CDR1 MGHRA and CDR2 YSYEKL. Trimming shortened V by 4 bases and J by 10 bases, and 23 bases separated the two germline ends. This CDR3 is built from 16 residues. CDR3 sequence: CASSPRVLGNRGEQFF. The DNA for the CDR3 is TGCGCCAGCAGCCCACGGGTACTCGGGAACCGGGGGGAGCAGTTCTTC.

To note about this clonotype: The junction departs from the called germline gene at one end, perhaps through a read error. The chain uses TRBV12-3 or TRBV12-4 and TRBJ1-3, with D hard to call. This CDR3 has 18 residues. Written as DNA, the CDR3 is TGTGCCGGCAGTTTTTGGTCTAGGCAGAGAGACTCTGGAAACACCATATATTTT. Amino acids: CAGSFWSRQRDSGNTIYF.

Worth noting for this clonotype: Being one base from a much bigger clone, this may be a read error. This chain joins TRBV7-6 and TRBJ2-3, with 9 bases lining up with TRBD2. Germline V CDR1 and CDR2: SGHVS, FNYEAQ. This CDR3 region has 16 residues. The CDR3 DNA sequence: TGTGTCAGCAGCTACCCTAGCGGGGTCGGCACAGATACGCAGTATTTT. It encodes CVSSYPSGVGTDTQYF.

This clonotype has a handful of counts. This chain connects TRBV9 to TRBJ1-1; TRBD1 is a possible D gene (6 bases). The CDR3 consists of 13 residues. V was shortened by 3 bases and J by 10 bases, with 16 bases between the two germline ends. Germline loops: CDR1 SGDLS, CDR2 YYNGEE. CDR3 sequence reads: CASSASGQYAAFF. The CDR3 nucleotides are TGTGCCAGCAGCGCCTCTGGACAGTATGCAGCTTTCTTT.

The chain uses TRBV6-1 and TRBJ2-2; D unclear. The ends were cut back, 4 bases at V and 7 bases at J, with 13 bases in the middle. The CDR3 sequence is 14 residues long. CDR1 and CDR2 (germline): MNHNS, SASEGT. DNA for the CDR3: TGTGCCAGCAGTGGAGCCACTAAGGGCGGGGAGCTGTTTTTT. This encodes CASSGATKGGELFF.

This clonotype was picked up a small number of times. This chain links TRBV6-6 with TRBJ2-7, with 10 nucleotides matching TRBD2. Per the germline V gene, CDR1 is MNHNY and CDR2 is SVGAGI (reference sequence). The CDR3 extends over 16 amino acids. With 0 bases clipped from V and 5 bases from J, the junction kept 7 bases outside the gene matches. The CDR3 DNA reads TGTGCCAGCAGTTACTCGAGTAGCGGGGGGATAAACGAGCAGTACTTC. Translating gives CASSYSSSGGINEQYF.

As concerns this clonotype: Compared with germline, one end of the junction differs, possibly owing to a read error. The chain carries TRBV2 and TRBJ1-2; a weak D match, TRBD1 (6 bases). The germline gives CDR1 SNHLY, CDR2 FYNNEI. The CDR3 covers 12 residues. DNA for the CDR3: TGTGCTAGCATATGGGGGGCTCGGGGCTACACCTTC. It codes for CASIWGARGYTF. The whole variable domain, remainder taken from reference TRBV2 and TRBJ1-2, is EPEVTQTPSHQVTQMGQEVILRCVPISNHLYFYWYRQILGQKVEFLVSFYNNEISEKSEIFDDQFSVERPDGSNFTLKIRSTKLEDSAMYFCASIWGARGYTFGSGTRLTVV.

V is TRBV2 and J is TRBJ1-2, with D possibly TRBD1 on 6 matching bases. The germline V gene encodes CDR1 SNHLY and CDR2 FYNNEI. Trimming shortened V by 9 bases and J by 6 bases, and 17 bases separated the two germline ends. The CDR3 spans 13 residues. Here the CDR3 DNA reads TGTGCCAGTGCCCCAGGGACACAAAATGGCTACACCTTC. Its protein is CASAPGTQNGYTF.

The chain combines TRBV7-8 with TRBJ2-3; 10 nucleotides align to TRBD2. The trim removed 5 bases at V and 2 bases at J, leaving 10 bases unmatched. CDR3 length equals 17 residues. Germline CDR1 is SGHVS and CDR2 is FQNEAQ. DNA of the CDR3: TGTGCCAGCAGCATACCCCGAGGACTAGCGGACACAGATACGCAGTATTTT. Translating it yields CASSIPRGLADTDTQYF.

CDR3 sequence reads: CASSLGGQAYEQYF. The CDR3 DNA sequence: TGTGCCAGCAGCTTAGGGGGACAGGCCTACGAGCAGTACTTC. The V gene is TRBV13, the J gene TRBJ2-7; 8 bases match TRBD1. This CDR3 region has 14 residues. V dropped 0 bases and J dropped 2; count of bases not matched to a gene: 0. CDR1 is PRHDT, CDR2 FYEKMQ, per germline (reference sequence).

The rearrangement links TRBV6-5 to TRBJ1-3; no reliable D call. CDR1 is MNHEY, CDR2 SVGAGI, per germline. Trimming left V 2 bases short and J 2 bases short, with 7 bases between. The CDR3 spans 14 residues. CDR3 in DNA: TGTGCCAGCAGTTACGTCGGGGCTGGAAACACCATATATTTT. Encoded protein: CASSYVGAGNTIYF.

Ten or more counts support this clonotype. V and J are TRBV7-2 and TRBJ2-5, with TRBD1 identical over 8 bases. Germline CDR1 is SGHTA and CDR2 is FQGNSA. This CDR3 has 15 residues. The junction had 7 bases not matched to a gene; V was cut back by 2 bases and J by 5 bases. The chain's CDR3 is CASSLPRQGLETQYF. CDR3 sequence (DNA): TGTGCCAGCAGCTTACCACGACAGGGGCTGGAGACCCAGTACTTC.

This clonotype was seen repeatedly, ten times or more. A read error may account for a junction end that differs from germline. The rearrangement uses TRBV7-7 and TRBJ2-2; 8 bases are a match to TRBD2. This CDR3 comprises 17 residues. Germline V gives CDR1 SSHAT, CDR2 FNYEAQ (reference sequence). The CDR3 region is CASSLRTSGPNTGELFF. CDR3 in DNA: TGTGCTAGCAGCTTAAGAACTAGCGGACCGAACACCGGGGAGCTGTTTTTT.

The chain uses TRBV7-8 and TRBJ1-5; TRBD1 agrees at 7 bases. In germline, CDR1 is SGHVS, CDR2 FQNEAQ. The V gene end was trimmed by 1 base and the J gene end by 4 bases; junction bases not matched to a gene: 7. This CDR3 spans 16 amino acids. CDR3 protein: CASSLDRGGGNQPQHF. Written as DNA, the CDR3 is TGTGCCAGCAGCTTAGACAGGGGAGGTGGGAATCAGCCCCAGCATTTT.